Only a few counts were recorded for the clone carrying this T cell receptor (beta chain). What it recognizes is unknown. This specimen comes from a study of response to subunit inactivated influenza vaccine. Study conclusions and caveats: A suggestion made by the authors is that each seasonal influenza vaccination recruits few new T cells.

MiXCR was run by TCRdb on the RT-PCR reads, yielding one entry per CDR3 protein. The data contain about 480,000 distinct CDR3 sequences, 10% to 11% of them seen just once; the ten biggest clones take up approximately 12%. Germline-derived CDR1 and CDR2 are SQVTM and ANQGSEA. The CDR3 is 14 amino acids. Losses at the gene ends were 6 bases for V and 6 bases for J; bases not matched to a gene: 11. Specimen: PBMCs from blood, collected around seven weeks after vaccination. The chain employs TRBV29-1 and TRBJ2-7; TRBD1 matches at 10 bases. The sequence derives from a man in his forties or fifties who received an inactivated influenza vaccine. The CDR3 is CSVSPGTGAAEQYF. The DNA of the CDR3 is TGCAGCGTCTCCCCGGGGACAGGGGCGGCCGAGCAGTACTTC.